The subject of this entry is one T cell receptor beta chain. Which antigen it targets is not known. Base qualities are not recorded, but no much larger clone differs from it by a single base. The data were taken from a study of blood T cell repertoires in COVID-19 (dated by TCRdb to the early 2020s). For the study in its entirety: Samples from collaborators originated in the United States, Italy and Spain and spanned both the acute and convalescent phases of COVID-19. The material from the prospective study consisted of cDNA or gDNA derived from T cells, B-cell-depleted T cells, or PBMCs. Where available, HLA class I and class II types were taken from metadata supplied by the sample provider and were not determined by assay-based typing. The repertoires were made available in a free public database intended to serve as a resource for research on the immune response to SARS-CoV-2. Samples were obtained from the ongoing ImmuneRACE study (first 160 participants) and from over a thousand subjects provided by 6 global collaborators. The dataset comprised deeply sampled blood TCRbeta repertoires from subjects exposed to, actively infected with, or recovered from COVID-19. Sample metadata almost always included a de-identified subject ID, COVID-19 status, age in years and sex.

In Seattle, one collaborating source enrolled patients while the infection was active and tracked those patients longitudinally over the course of disease. Each collaborating institution followed its own protocols to collect whole blood in K2EDTA tubes. For TCRbeta analysis, collaborators shipped samples as frozen whole blood, isolated PBMCs, or DNA extracted from either of those sample types. The immunoSEQ Assay, a bias-controlled multiplex PCR, was used to amplify TCRbeta CDR3 regions from genomic DNA. In the paper's pipeline: Nucleated cell counts per sample were estimated from amplification of reference gene primers within the assay. Sequence reads were collapsed and filtered to measure the absolute abundance of every unique TCRbeta CDR3 rearrangement. For each sample, productive Simpson clonality was calculated as the square root of Simpson's diversity index over productive rearrangements. TCRdb took over this immuneACCESS table, retaining in-frame rearrangements with V and J assigned. Such tables are incomplete; in checked studies, under half of the missing clones stem from an unresolved V gene, and the remainder is unexplained. That table gives V, J and clone size, and the DNA gave D and trimming. Within this sample are over 150,000 clones, with 70% to 90% of them counted one time only. The top ten clonotypes cover 6.5% to 7.5% of the sample.

Including the terminal cysteine and phenylalanine, the CDR3 comprises 11 residues. Just the 33-base CDR3 DNA is kept, in frame starting at base 1. Deletion took 2 bases off V and 6 bases off J, with a span of 4 bases between the germline ends. CDR1 and CDR2, looked up from the germline V gene (reference sequence), are SGHKS and YYEKEE. On the study overall, not on this receptor specifically: How much clinical and demographic metadata was included differed by source and by participant, and the metadata was provided uncurated.

The origin of this receptor is an older man with COVID-19, enrolled during active disease. Sequenced input: peripheral blood. The V and J genes are TRBV5-5 and TRBJ2-3; no D gene can be assigned with confidence. CDR3 region: CASSLEDTQYF. In nucleotides, the sequence is TGTGCCAGCAGCTTAGAGGATACGCAGTATTTT.